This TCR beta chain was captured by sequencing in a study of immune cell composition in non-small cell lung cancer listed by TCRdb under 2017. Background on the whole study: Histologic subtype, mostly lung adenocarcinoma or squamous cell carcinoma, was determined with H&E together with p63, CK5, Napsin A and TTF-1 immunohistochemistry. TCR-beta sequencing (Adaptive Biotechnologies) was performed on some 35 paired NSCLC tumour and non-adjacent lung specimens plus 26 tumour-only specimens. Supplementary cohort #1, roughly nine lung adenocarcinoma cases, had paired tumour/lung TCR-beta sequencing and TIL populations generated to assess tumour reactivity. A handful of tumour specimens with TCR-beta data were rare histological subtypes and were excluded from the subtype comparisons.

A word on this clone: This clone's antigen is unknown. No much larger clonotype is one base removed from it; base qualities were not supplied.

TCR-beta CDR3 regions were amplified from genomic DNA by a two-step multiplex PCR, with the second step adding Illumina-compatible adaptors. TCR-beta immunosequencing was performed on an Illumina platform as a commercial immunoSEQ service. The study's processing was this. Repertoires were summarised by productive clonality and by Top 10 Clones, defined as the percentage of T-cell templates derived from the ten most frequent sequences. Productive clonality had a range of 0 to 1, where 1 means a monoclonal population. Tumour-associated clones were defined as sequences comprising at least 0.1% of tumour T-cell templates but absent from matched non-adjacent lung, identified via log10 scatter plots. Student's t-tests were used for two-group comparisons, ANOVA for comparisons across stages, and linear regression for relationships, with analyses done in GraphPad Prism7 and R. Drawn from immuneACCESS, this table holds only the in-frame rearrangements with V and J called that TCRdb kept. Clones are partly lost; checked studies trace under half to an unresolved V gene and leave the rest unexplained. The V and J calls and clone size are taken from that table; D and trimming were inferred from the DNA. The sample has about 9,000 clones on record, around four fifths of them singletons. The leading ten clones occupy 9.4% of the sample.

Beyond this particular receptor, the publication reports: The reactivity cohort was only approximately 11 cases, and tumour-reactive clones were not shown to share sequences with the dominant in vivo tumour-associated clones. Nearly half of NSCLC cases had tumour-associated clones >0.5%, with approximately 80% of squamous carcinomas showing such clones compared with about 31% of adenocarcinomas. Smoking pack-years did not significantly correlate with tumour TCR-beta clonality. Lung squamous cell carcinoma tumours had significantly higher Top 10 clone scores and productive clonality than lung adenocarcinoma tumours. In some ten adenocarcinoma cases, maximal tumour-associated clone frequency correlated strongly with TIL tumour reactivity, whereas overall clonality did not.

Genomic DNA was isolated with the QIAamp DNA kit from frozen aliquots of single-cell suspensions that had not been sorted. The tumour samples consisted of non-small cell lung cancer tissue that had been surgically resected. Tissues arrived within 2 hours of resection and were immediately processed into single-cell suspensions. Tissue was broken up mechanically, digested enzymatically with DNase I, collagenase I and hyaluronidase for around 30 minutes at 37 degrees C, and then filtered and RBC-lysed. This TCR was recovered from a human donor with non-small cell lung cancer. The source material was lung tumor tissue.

The sequence in DNA is TGTGCCAGCAGCTTAGCGTCCGGGGTCTGGGAGCAGTTCTTC. This is translated as CASSLASGVWEQFF. The sequence joins TRBV7-9 to TRBJ2-1, and perhaps TRBD2 as D gene, on 5 matching bases. Trimming costs V 0 bases and J 10 bases, and their ends lie 13 bases apart. CDR1 is given as SEHNR and CDR2 as FQNEAQ, both from the germline V gene (reference sequence). Including the terminal cysteine and phenylalanine, the CDR3 comprises 14 residues. Solely the CDR3 DNA is kept, with 42 bases framed from the first base.